This note documents a single TCR beta chain sequence. These data belong to a study of blood T cell repertoires in COVID-19. Study overall: Nucleic acid was either cDNA or gDNA, and it came from T cells, B-cell-depleted T cells, or PBMCs.

The age range of participants was about 18 to 95 years, with residence in under 25 US areas. Cohort assignment relied on participant-reported clinical history. Losses at the gene ends were 3 bases for V and 7 bases for J; bases not matched to a gene: 8. The germline gives CDR1 SGHTA, CDR2 FQGNSA. This CDR3 is built from 17 residues. Assay: immunoSEQ multiplex PCR; the TCRdb copy retains only in-frame clones and omits some. The sample yields hundreds of thousands of clones, approximately 91% seen once. The sequenced material came from PBMCs or T cells enriched from blood (not recorded which). This chain joins TRBV7-2 and TRBJ2-1; 14 bases line up with TRBD2. This receptor was obtained from a woman aged 40-49 years who had recovered from COVID-19. The CDR3 DNA reads as TGTGCCAGCAGCTTGACTAGCGGGGGGGCATTCAGGAATGAGCAGTTCTTC. Translation: CASSLTSGGAFRNEQFF.